This T cell receptor (beta chain) was identified in a study of blood T cell repertoires in COVID-19. Study at large: Sources were T cells, B-cell-depleted T cells, or PBMCs; the material itself was cDNA or gDNA.

V was pared by 4 bases and J by 10 bases, with 10 bases between. The CDR3 contains 11 residues. Germline CDR1 and CDR2: SQVTM and ANQGSEA. Two negative PCRs, clearance, or symptom resolution were required of recovered Cohort 3 donors. Original processing methods: The assay estimated nucleated cells by amplifying reference gene primers. The method was immunoSEQ multiplex PCR; TCRdb's version includes in-frame clones alone and lacks a portion of them. Clone size and V and J calls were adopted from that table, with D and trimming inferred from the DNA. The sample lists approximately 280,000 clones; roughly 85% were seen once.

V gene TRBV29-1 combines with J gene TRBJ1-4, with D possibly TRBD1 on 5 matching bases. The sequence was obtained from a woman aged 40 to 50 who had recovered from COVID-19. Sequencing was performed on PBMCs or T cells enriched from blood (not recorded which). The CDR3 loop reads CSVVRGGKLFF. Here the CDR3 DNA reads TGCAGCGTTGTAAGGGGTGGAAAACTGTTTTTT.